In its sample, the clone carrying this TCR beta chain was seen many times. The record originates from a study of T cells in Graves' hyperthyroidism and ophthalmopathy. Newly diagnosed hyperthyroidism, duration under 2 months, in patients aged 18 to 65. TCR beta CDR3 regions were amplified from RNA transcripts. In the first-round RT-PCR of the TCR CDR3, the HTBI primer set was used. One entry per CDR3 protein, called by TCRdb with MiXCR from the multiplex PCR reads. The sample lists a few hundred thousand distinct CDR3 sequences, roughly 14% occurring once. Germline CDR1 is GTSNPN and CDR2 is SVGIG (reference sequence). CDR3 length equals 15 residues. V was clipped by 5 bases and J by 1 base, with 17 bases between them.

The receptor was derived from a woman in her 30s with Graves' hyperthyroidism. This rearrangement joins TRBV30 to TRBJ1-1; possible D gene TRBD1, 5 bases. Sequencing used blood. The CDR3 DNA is TGTGCCTGGGCCCCCAACCGCAGGGAGAACACTGAAGCTTTCTTT. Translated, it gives CAWAPNRRENTEAFF.